These 10 T cell receptor beta chains originate from one sample sequenced in a study of cytomegalovirus exposure and HLA in healthy donors. It was with 60 Vbeta and 13 Jbeta primers that the PCR ran. Sequencing was performed with immunoSEQ multiplex PCR; in TCRdb, only in-frame clones are kept and a portion is missing. The data show about 140,000 clones, around 79% seen once. Sequencing used PBMCs. The receptors were sampled from a female donor in good health and CMV-seronegative.

The chain is built from TRBV30 and TRBJ1-4; weak D call: TRBD1 (5 bases). V was shortened by 4 bases and J by 0 bases, with 12 bases between the two germline ends. The V gene's germline CDR1 is GTSNPN and CDR2 SVGIG (reference sequence). The CDR3 contains 15 residues. The CDR3, as DNA: TGTGCCTGGACCTCCGGGACTTCAACTAATGAAAAACTGTTTTTT. Translated: CAWTSGTSTNEKLFF.

This rearrangement joins TRBV28 to TRBJ2-7, with unresolved D. The germline CDR1 and CDR2 sequences are MDHEN and SYDVKM. CDR3 length equals 12 residues. The V gene lost 6 bases and the J gene lost 9 bases, with 15 bases spanning the gap. The CDR3 nucleotides are TGTGCCAGCAGCTTTACCGCGTCCCGGCAGTACTTC. Its translation: CASSFTASRQYF.

The chain uses TRBV10-3 and TRBJ1-2; no clear D gene. The CDR3 runs 12 residues. The V gene's germline CDR1 is ENHRY and CDR2 SYGVKD. V was trimmed by 0 bases and J by 10 bases, leaving 9 bases between them. Written as DNA, the CDR3 is TGTGCCATCAGTGAGTCGTACAGCCACTACACCTTC. Translating it yields CAISESYSHYTF.

The genes are TRBV7-9 and TRBJ2-3; possible D gene TRBD1, 6 bases. Trimming removed 5 bases at V and 0 bases at J, with 12 bases between. The CDR3 extends over 15 amino acids. From germline, CDR1 is SEHNR and CDR2 FQNEAQ (reference sequence). The CDR3 bases are TGTGCCAGCAGCCTACAGGGCAGGAGCACAGATACGCAGTATTTT. Translated: CASSLQGRSTDTQYF.

The table lists this clone with a count of one. The chain has TRBV5-1 and TRBJ2-3; 7 positions agree with TRBD2. The CDR3 runs to 17 residues. V gave up 2 bases and J gave up 2 bases; unmatched junction bases: 11. In germline, CDR1 is SGHRS, CDR2 YFSETQ. DNA for the CDR3: TGCGCCAGCAGCTTTCTAGCGGCACTCAGCCCCACAGATACGCAGTATTTT. This gives the protein CASSFLAALSPTDTQYF. Complete variable domain (other parts from reference TRBV5-1 and TRBJ2-3): KAGVTQTPRYLIKTRGQQVTLSCSPISGHRSVSWYQQTPGQGLQFLFEYFSETQRNKGNFPGRFSGRQFSNSRSEMNVSTLELGDSALYLCASSFLAALSPTDTQYFGPGTRLTVL.

The chain uses TRBV6-1 and TRBJ2-1; D might be TRBD1 (5 bases). Germline V lookup: CDR1 MNHNS, CDR2 SASEGT. The CDR3 is 14 residues long. The ends were cut back, 2 bases at V and 5 bases at J, with 10 bases in the middle. CDR3 in amino acids: CASSEPGPNNEQFF. The CDR3 nucleotides are TGTGCCAGCAGTGAACCAGGGCCCAACAATGAGCAGTTCTTC.

V and J are TRBV7-9 and TRBJ2-2; 14 bases agree with TRBD2. The germline CDR1 and CDR2 sequences are SEHNR and FQNEAQ (reference sequence). CDR3 length equals 19 residues. V shed 5 bases and J 6 bases; nucleotides not matched to a gene: 14. CDR3 sequence (DNA): TGTGCCAGCAGCCCTGGACTGGGGACTAGCGGGAGAGGTTCCGGGGAGCTGTTTTTT. Its protein product is CASSPGLGTSGRGSGELFF.

CDR3 protein: CASSFSGGMTEAFF. The CDR3 region has the DNA TGTGCCAGCAGCTTCTCAGGAGGGATGACTGAAGCTTTCTTT. The chain has TRBV11-2 and TRBJ1-1; D not certain. This CDR3 has 14 amino acids. V lost 3 bases and J 5 bases, leaving 13 bases between the germline ends. Germline V lookup: CDR1 SGHAT, CDR2 FQNNGV.

This clone has only a few counts. The sample holds other DNA sequences that translate to the same CDR3. The CDR3 bases are TGTGCCAGCAGTAGGGGGTATGGCTACACCTTC. It is translated as CASSRGYGYTF. The chain has TRBV2 and TRBJ1-2, with a possible D match to TRBD1 (6 bases). Germline CDR1 and CDR2: SNHLY and FYNNEI. The CDR3 totals 11 residues. Deletions cut 5 bases from V and 5 bases from J, with 6 bases between.

The V gene is TRBV9, the J gene TRBJ2-1; the D gene is possibly TRBD2 (6 bases). Looked up from germline, CDR1 is SGDLS and CDR2 is YYNGEE. The ends were cut back, 4 bases at V and 6 bases at J, with 14 bases in the middle. The CDR3 covers 14 residues. CDR3 loop: CASSSMISGNEQFF. As DNA, the CDR3 is TGTGCCAGCAGCTCGATGATTAGCGGCAATGAGCAGTTCTTC.